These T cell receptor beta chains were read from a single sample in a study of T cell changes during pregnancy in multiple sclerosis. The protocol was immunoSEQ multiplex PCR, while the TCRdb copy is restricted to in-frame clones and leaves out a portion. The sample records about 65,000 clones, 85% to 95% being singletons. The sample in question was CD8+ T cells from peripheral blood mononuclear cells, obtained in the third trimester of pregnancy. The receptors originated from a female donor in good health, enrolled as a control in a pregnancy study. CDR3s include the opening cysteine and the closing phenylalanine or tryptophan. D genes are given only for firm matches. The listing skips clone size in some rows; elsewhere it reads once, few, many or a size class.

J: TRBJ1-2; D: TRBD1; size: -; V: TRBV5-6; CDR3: CASSFGQGVYYGYTF; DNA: TGTGCCAGCAGCTTCGGACAGGGGGTTTACTATGGCTACACCTTC
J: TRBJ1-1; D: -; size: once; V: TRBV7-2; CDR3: CASSLSTGMGTEAFF; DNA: TGTGCCAGCAGCTTATCAACAGGGATGGGCACTGAAGCTTTCTTT
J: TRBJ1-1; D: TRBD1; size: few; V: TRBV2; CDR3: CASVRDRENTEAFF; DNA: TGTGCCAGCGTACGGGACAGAGAGAACACTGAAGCTTTCTTT
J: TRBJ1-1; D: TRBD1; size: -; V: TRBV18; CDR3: CASSPPPGQGIEAFF; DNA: TGTGCCAGCTCACCACCTCCGGGACAGGGAATTGAAGCTTTCTTT
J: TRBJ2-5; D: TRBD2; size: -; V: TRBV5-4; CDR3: CASSLSRLAGQETQYF; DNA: TGTGCCAGCAGCCTTTCTCGACTAGCGGGGCAAGAGACCCAGTACTTC
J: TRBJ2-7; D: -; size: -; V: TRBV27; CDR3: CASSLSTGYEQYF; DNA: TGTGCCAGCAGTTTATCGACTGGTTACGAGCAGTACTTC
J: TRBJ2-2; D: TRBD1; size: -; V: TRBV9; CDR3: CASSEGDRGSGELFF; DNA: TGTGCCAGCAGCGAGGGGGACAGGGGATCCGGGGAGCTGTTTTTT
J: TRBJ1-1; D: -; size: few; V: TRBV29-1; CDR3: CSVGGHLNTEAFF; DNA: TGCAGCGTTGGTGGACACCTGAACACTGAAGCTTTCTTT
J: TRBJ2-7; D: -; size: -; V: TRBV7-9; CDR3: CASSLVGGSYEQYF; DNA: TGTGCCAGCAGCTTAGTCGGCGGCTCCTACGAGCAGTACTTC
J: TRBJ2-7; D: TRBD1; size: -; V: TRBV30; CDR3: CARRDRASYEQYF; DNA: TGTGCCAGACGGGACAGAGCTTCCTACGAGCAGTACTTC
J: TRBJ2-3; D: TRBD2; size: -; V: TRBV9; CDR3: CASSVEGLGDTDTQYF; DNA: TGTGCCAGCAGCGTAGAGGGACTAGGAGACACAGATACGCAGTATTTT
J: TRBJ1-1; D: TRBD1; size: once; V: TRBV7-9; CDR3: CASSFQGQGNTEAFF; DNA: TGTGCCAGCAGCTTTCAAGGACAGGGGAACACTGAAGCTTTCTTT
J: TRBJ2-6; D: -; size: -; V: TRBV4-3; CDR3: CASSQDRQAHSGANVLTF; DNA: TGCGCCAGCAGCCAAGATCGACAGGCGCACTCTGGGGCCAACGTCCTGACTTTC
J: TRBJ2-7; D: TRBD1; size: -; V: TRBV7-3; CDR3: CASSETSPGQATYEQYF; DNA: TGTGCCAGCAGCGAAACATCCCCGGGACAGGCGACTTACGAGCAGTACTTC
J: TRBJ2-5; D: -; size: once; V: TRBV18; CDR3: CASSPPEGSLTQYF; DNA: TGTGCCAGCTCACCGCCGGAGGGCTCATTGACCCAGTACTTC
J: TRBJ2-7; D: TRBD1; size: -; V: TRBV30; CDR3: CAWWDSRSYEQYF; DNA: TGTGCCTGGTGGGACAGTCGCTCCTACGAGCAGTACTTC
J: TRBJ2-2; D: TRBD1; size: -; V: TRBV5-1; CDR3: CASSLEGQYTGELFF; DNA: TGCGCCAGCAGCTTGGAGGGACAGTACACCGGGGAGCTGTTTTTT
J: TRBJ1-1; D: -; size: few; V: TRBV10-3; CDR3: CAISESTDPEAFF; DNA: TGTGCCATCAGTGAGTCTACAGACCCTGAAGCTTTCTTT
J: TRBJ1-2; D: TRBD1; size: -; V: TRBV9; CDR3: CASSVADRINYGYTF; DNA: TGTGCCAGCAGCGTAGCGGACAGGATTAACTATGGCTACACCTTC
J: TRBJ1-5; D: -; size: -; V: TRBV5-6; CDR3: CASSFAASDEHF; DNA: TGTGCCAGCAGCTTCGCAGCGAGCGATGAGCATTTT
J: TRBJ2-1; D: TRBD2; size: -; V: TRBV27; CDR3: CASSSRLAGGSSYNEQFF; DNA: TGTGCCAGCAGTTCCCGACTAGCGGGGGGGAGCTCCTACAATGAGCAGTTCTTC
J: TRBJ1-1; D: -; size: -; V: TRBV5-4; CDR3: CASSLYRGVYTEAFF; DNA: TGTGCCAGCAGCTTGTACCGGGGGGTGTACACTGAAGCTTTCTTT
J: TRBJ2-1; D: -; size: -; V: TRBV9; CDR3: CASTRGKSYNEQFF; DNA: TGTGCCAGTACCCGGGGAAAGTCCTACAATGAGCAGTTCTTC
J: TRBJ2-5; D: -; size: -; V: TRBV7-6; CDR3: CASSLAARGQETQYF; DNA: TGTGCCAGCAGCTTAGCGGCCAGGGGTCAAGAGACCCAGTACTTC
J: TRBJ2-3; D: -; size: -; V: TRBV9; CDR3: CASSVGTGTDTQYF; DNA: TGTGCCAGCAGCGTAGGGACAGGCACAGATACGCAGTATTTT
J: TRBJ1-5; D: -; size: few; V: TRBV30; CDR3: CAWRTTGNQPQHF; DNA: TGTGCCTGGAGAACGACAGGCAATCAGCCCCAGCATTTT
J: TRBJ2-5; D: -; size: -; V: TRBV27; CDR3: CASSLSDGGQETQYF; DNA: TGTGCCAGCAGTTTATCGGACGGGGGCCAAGAGACCCAGTACTTC
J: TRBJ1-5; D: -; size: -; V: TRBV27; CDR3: CASSFLGGARQPQHF; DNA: TGTGCCAGCAGTTTCCTCGGGGGGGCAAGGCAGCCCCAGCATTTT
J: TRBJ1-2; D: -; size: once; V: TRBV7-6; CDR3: CASSSLAGNGYTF; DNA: TGTGCCAGCAGCAGCTTGGCGGGGAATGGCTACACCTTC
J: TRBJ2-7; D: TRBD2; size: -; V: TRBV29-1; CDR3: CSAVLAGAYEQYF; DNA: TGCAGCGCCGTACTAGCGGGGGCCTACGAGCAGTACTTC
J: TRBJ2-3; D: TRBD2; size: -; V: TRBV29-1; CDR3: CSVDGLAGGADTQYF; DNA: TGCAGCGTTGACGGACTAGCGGGGGGGGCAGATACGCAGTATTTT
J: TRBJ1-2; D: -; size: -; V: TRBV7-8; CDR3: CASSLGLGSGYTF; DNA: TGTGCCAGCAGCTTAGGCCTCGGGTCAGGCTACACCTTC
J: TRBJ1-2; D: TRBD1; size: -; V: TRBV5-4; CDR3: CASSVDRTIYTF; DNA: TGTGCCAGCAGCGTGGACAGGACTATCTACACCTTC
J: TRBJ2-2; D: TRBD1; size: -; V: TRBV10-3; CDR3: CAISDPDRGLGGSGELFF; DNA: TGTGCCATCAGTGATCCAGACAGGGGGCTAGGGGGATCCGGGGAGCTGTTTTTT
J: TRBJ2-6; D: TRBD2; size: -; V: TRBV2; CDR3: CASSEALAGVSSGANVLTF; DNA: TGTGCCAGCAGTGAAGCACTAGCGGGGGTTAGCTCTGGGGCCAACGTCCTGACTTTC
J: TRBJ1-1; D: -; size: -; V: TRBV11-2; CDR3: CASSLESGSTEAFF; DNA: TGTGCCAGCAGCTTAGAAAGCGGTTCCACTGAAGCTTTCTTT
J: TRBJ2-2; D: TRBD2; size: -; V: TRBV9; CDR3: CASSQLSGTSFDGELFF; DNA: TGTGCCAGCAGCCAACTATCCGGGACTAGCTTTGACGGGGAGCTGTTTTTT
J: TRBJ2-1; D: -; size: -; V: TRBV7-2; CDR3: CASSLGLPGSMYNEQFF; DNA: TGTGCCAGCAGCTTAGGATTGCCGGGATCGATGTACAATGAGCAGTTCTTC
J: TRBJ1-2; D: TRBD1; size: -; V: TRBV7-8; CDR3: CASSKMEDRVVTGGYTF; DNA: TGTGCCAGCAGCAAGATGGAAGACAGGGTGGTTACGGGGGGCTACACCTTC
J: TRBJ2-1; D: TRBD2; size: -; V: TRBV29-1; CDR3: CSVEGSGVYNEQFF; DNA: TGCAGCGTTGAAGGGAGCGGGGTCTACAATGAGCAGTTCTTC
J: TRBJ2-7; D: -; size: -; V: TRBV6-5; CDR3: CASSYYGGVNEQYF; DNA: TGTGCCAGCAGTTACTATGGAGGGGTAAACGAGCAGTACTTC
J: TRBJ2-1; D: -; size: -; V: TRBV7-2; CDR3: CASSLVGVIFF; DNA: TGTGCCAGCAGCTTAGTCGGGGTAATCTTCTTC
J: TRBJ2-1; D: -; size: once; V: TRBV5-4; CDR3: CASSPGRQGFDEQFF; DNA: TGTGCCAGCAGCCCTGGGCGGCAGGGCTTTGATGAGCAGTTCTTC
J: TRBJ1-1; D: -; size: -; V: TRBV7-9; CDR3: CASSPDLGTRTEAFF; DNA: TGTGCCAGCAGCCCTGATCTAGGCACGCGCACTGAAGCTTTCTTT
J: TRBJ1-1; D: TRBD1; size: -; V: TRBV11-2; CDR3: CASSLNRGNTEAFF; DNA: TGTGCCAGCAGCTTGAACAGGGGGAACACTGAAGCTTTCTTT
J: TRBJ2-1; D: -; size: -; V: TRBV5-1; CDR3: CASSLDFFRFGRASGINEQFF; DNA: TGCGCCAGCAGCTTGGATTTTTTTCGATTCGGTCGGGCCTCCGGGATCAATGAGCAGTTCTTC
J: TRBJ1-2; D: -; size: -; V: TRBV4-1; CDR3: CASSQDGGAGYTF; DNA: TGCGCCAGCAGCCAAGATGGGGGGGCCGGCTACACCTTC
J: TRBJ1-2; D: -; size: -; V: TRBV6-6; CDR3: CASSYSPGLPHYGYTF; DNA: TGTGCCAGCAGTTACTCTCCGGGACTCCCTCACTATGGCTACACCTTC
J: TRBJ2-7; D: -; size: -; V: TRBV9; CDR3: CASSADGTFSYEQYF; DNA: TGTGCCAGCAGCGCGGACGGGACATTCTCCTACGAGCAGTACTTC
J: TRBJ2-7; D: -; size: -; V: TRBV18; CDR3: CASSEGDEQYF; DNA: TGTGCCAGCTCAGAGGGGGACGAGCAGTACTTC
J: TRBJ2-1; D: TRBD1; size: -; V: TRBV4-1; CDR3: CASSQATGTGIYNEQFF; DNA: TGCGCCAGCAGCCAAGCCACCGGGACAGGGATTTACAATGAGCAGTTCTTC
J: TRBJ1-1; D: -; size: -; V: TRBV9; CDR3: CASSVAAGVGKNTEAFF; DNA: TGTGCCAGCAGCGTGGCCGCGGGGGTGGGGAAGAACACTGAAGCTTTCTTT
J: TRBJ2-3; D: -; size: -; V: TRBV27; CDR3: CASSGGTFDSTDTQYF; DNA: TGTGCCAGCAGTGGCGGGACTTTCGATAGCACAGATACGCAGTATTTT